This T cell receptor (beta chain) appears in the sequencing data of a study of tissue T cells after allogeneic stem cell transplantation. Stated time point: mouse harvest day 7 after allogeneic transplant. The graft held 10^6 splenic CD5+ T cells and 10^7 T-cell-depleted bone marrow cells. B6 (H2b) cells into BALB/c (H2d) mice; tissues taken at day 7 or 14. There are 14 residues in the CDR3. Germline CDR1 reads GFQATS; CDR2 reads STVNSAI. Trimming shortened V by 0 bases and J by 7 bases, and 10 bases separated the two germline ends. Profiling relied on immunoSEQ multiplex PCR, and the TCRdb table lists in-frame clones only, not all of them. The table records around 8,000 clones, over 40% of them present only once. Note on this clone: Gene names and germline refer to mouse. Coverage ceases 1 residue before the CDR3 finishes, and the germline J gene fills in the end.

Sequencing used gut tissue. This sequence joins TRBV20 and TRBJ1-6; weak D call: TRBD1 (6 bases). TRBJ1-6 is assigned to the ORF class and has an uncertain function. This TCR came from a female BALB/c mouse given C57BL/6 T cells with graft-versus-host disease after an allogeneic hematopoietic cell transplant. CDR3 protein: CGARDQGTNSPLYF. The sequenced part of the CDR3 DNA is TGTGGTGCTAGGGATCAGGGGACGAATTCGCCCCTCTAC.